This TCR beta chain was recorded in a study of cytomegalovirus exposure and HLA in healthy donors. Overall study context: Earlier sequencing of around 190 million T cells yielded 120 million or so unique TCR beta sequences.

The CDR3 covers 16 residues. V gave up 5 bases and J gave up 0 bases, with 14 bases separating them. Germline CDR1 SEHNR, CDR2 FQNEAQ (reference sequence). This clone has a handful of counts. Its specificity is unknown. The PCR employed 60 Vbeta primers together with 13 Jbeta primers. TCRdb keeps only in-frame clones here, not all; method: immunoSEQ multiplex PCR. Of roughly 150,000 clones in the sample, 80% are singletons; the top ten hold 14%. Study-level points and caveats: The study labeled approximately 150 TCR beta chains cytomegalovirus-associated. A later analysis linked a missense variant in DCLRE1C to the trimming of TCR beta V and J genes.

The genes are TRBV7-9 and TRBJ1-3; D unclear. This TCR derives from a woman aged 40-49 years in good health and CMV-seronegative. Sample: PBMCs. CDR3 loop: CASSASRYSSGNTIYF. CDR3 DNA: TGTGCCAGCAGCGCGAGCAGGTACTCCTCTGGAAACACCATATATTTT.